The 8 T cell receptor beta chains below all came from one sample that was sequenced in a study of response to subunit inactivated influenza vaccine. Via MiXCR, TCRdb re-called the RT-PCR reads, giving one row per CDR3 protein. In the table there are about 150,000 distinct CDR3 sequences, about 10% of which are singletons. The sequenced sample was CD8+ T cells sorted from PBMCs, obtained around 2 years after vaccination. These TCRs come from a man between 50 and 69 years old who received an inactivated influenza vaccine.

The table lists this clonotype with a few counts. The CDR3: CASSLDSQSNQPQHF. CDR3 coding DNA: TGTGCCAGCAGCTTAGATAGTCAATCCAATCAGCCCCAGCATTTT. The chain has TRBV7-8 and TRBJ1-5; no definite D call. This CDR3 region has 15 residues. Germline lookup yields CDR1 SGHVS and CDR2 FQNEAQ. V was clipped by 1 base and J by 3 bases, with 10 bases between them.

This chain connects TRBV27 to TRBJ1-5, with D tentatively TRBD1 (6 bases). Germline lookup yields CDR1 MNHEY and CDR2 SMNVEV (reference sequence). The V and J ends lost 6 bases and 6 bases respectively, with 15 bases between them. This CDR3 comprises 14 residues. CDR3 DNA sequence: TGTGCCAGCAGCCCCCTGGGACAAGTTCAGCCCCAGCATTTT. The encoded protein is CASSPLGQVQPQHF.

This clonotype was detected ten times or more. This chain connects TRBV11-2 to TRBJ1-2; D gene uncertain. Looked up from germline, CDR1 is SGHAT and CDR2 is FQNNGV. The CDR3 extends over 14 amino acids. V was pared by 1 base and J by 0 bases, with 6 bases between. CDR3 residues: CASSLAPANYGYTF. The DNA for the CDR3 is TGTGCCAGCAGCTTAGCCCCGGCTAACTATGGCTACACCTTC.

This clonotype was seen a handful of times. This chain joins TRBV28 and TRBJ2-1; 11 positions match TRBD2. From germline, CDR1 is MDHEN and CDR2 SYDVKM. With V trimmed by 6 bases and J by 9 bases, 10 bases remained unmatched. The CDR3 length is 15 residues. The CDR3 DNA reads TGTGCCAGCAGCCATAAACTAGCGGGAGTGACTGAGCAGTTCTTC. It specifies CASSHKLAGVTEQFF.

The chain recombines TRBV7-3 with TRBJ2-2; 10 positions match TRBD1. The length of the CDR3 is 16 residues. V was pared by 1 base and J by 5 bases, with 4 bases of the junction left unmatched. Germline V gives CDR1 SGHTA, CDR2 FQGTGA. CDR3 in amino acids: CASSLKGTGETGELFF. The CDR3 DNA reads as TGTGCCAGCAGCTTAAAAGGGACAGGGGAGACCGGGGAGCTGTTTTTT.

CDR3 in DNA: TGTGCCAGCAGTTTCCCCCACGCAGGGGTCACAGATACGCAGTATTTT. Translated, it gives CASSFPHAGVTDTQYF. This sequence joins TRBV28 and TRBJ2-3; D is perhaps TRBD1 (6 bases). CDR1 is MDHEN and CDR2 is SYDVKM in the germline V gene. The CDR3 spans 16 residues. V was pared by 3 bases and J by 2 bases, with 15 bases between.

This clonotype showed up many times. V and J are TRBV5-1 and TRBJ2-7; 9 bases align to TRBD1. Germline V gene sequence: CDR1 SGHRS, CDR2 YFSETQ. Trimming at V came to 1 base and at J to 5 bases, leaving 1 base not matched to a gene. This CDR3 comprises 13 residues. The CDR3 is CASSLWTGDEQYF. The CDR3 DNA reads TGCGCCAGCAGCTTGTGGACAGGGGACGAGCAGTACTTC. Together with reference TRBV5-1 and TRBJ2-7, the CDR3 gives the full variable domain: KAGVTQTPRYLIKTRGQQVTLSCSPISGHRSVSWYQQTPGQGLQFLFEYFSETQRNKGNFPGRFSGRQFSNSRSEMNVSTLELGDSALYLCASSLWTGDEQYFGPGTRLTVT.

This clonotype appeared many times. The rearrangement uses TRBV9 and TRBJ2-7, with 7 bases that match TRBD2. V was clipped by 0 bases and J by 1 base; unmatched bases: 4. There are 15 residues in the CDR3. Germline CDR1 reads SGDLS; CDR2 reads YYNGEE. CDR3 in amino acids: CASSVGASGSYEQYF. The DNA for the CDR3 is TGTGCCAGCAGCGTAGGAGCTAGCGGATCCTACGAGCAGTACTTC.